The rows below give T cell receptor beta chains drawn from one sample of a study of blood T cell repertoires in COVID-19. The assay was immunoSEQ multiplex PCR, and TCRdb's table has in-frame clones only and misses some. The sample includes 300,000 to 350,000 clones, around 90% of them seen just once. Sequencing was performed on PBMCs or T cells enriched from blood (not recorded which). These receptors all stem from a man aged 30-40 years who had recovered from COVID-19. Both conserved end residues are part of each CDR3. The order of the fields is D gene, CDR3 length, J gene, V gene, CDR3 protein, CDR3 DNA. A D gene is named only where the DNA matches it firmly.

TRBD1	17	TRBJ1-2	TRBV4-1	CASSQGGGQGFSYGYTF	TGCGCCAGCAGCCAAGGAGGGGGACAGGGGTTTAGCTATGGCTACACCTTC
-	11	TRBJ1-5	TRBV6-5	CANSGNGAQHF	TGTGCCAACTCGGGGAACGGGGCCCAGCATTTT
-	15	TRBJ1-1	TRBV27	CASSLGGNANTEAFF	TGTGCCAGCAGTTTAGGAGGGAATGCGAACACTGAAGCTTTCTTT
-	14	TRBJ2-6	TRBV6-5	CAGGKKSGANVLTF	TGTGCCGGGGGGAAGAAGTCTGGGGCCAACGTCCTGACTTTC
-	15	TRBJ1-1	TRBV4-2	CASSQEVQGRTEAFF	TGTGCCAGCAGCCAAGAGGTCCAGGGTCGGACTGAAGCTTTCTTT
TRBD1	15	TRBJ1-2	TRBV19	CASSPGQGALYGYTF	TGTGCCAGTAGTCCGGGACAGGGGGCTCTCTATGGCTACACCTTC
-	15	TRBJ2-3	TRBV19	CASSTPGGARDTQYF	TGTGCCAGTAGTACCCCTGGCGGGGCTAGAGATACGCAGTATTTT
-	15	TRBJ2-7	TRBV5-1	CASSLEQGGSYEQYF	TGCGCCAGCAGCTTGGAACAGGGCGGGTCCTACGAGCAGTACTTC
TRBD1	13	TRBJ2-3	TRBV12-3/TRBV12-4	CATSDRSTDTQYF	TGTGCCACCTCGGACAGGAGCACAGATACGCAGTATTTT
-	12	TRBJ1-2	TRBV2	CASRDSGVGYTF	TGTGCCAGCAGGGACAGTGGTGTTGGCTACACCTTC
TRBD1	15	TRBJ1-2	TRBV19	CASSPGTGGIYGYTF	TGTGCCAGTAGTCCGGGGACAGGGGGCATCTATGGCTACACCTTC
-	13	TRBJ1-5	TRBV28	CASRISGNQPQHF	TGTGCCAGCAGGATCAGTGGCAATCAGCCCCAGCATTTT
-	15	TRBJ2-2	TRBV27	CASSLPMTGFGELFF	TGTGCCAGCAGTTTACCGATGACAGGTTTCGGGGAGCTGTTTTTT